This T cell receptor (beta chain) comes out of a study of cytomegalovirus exposure and HLA in healthy donors. Study as a whole: Counted in an early data release were about 80 million unique TCRs from HLA-typed donors.

60 Vbeta and 13 Jbeta primers were used in PCR. Sequencing was performed with immunoSEQ multiplex PCR; in TCRdb, only in-frame clones are kept and a portion is missing. Of roughly 130,000 clones listed, roughly 72% were seen once; the top ten hold over 1.5%. Study-wide results and limits: A later analysis reportedly identified an Asian-associated ancestry cluster as carrying fewer N-insertions than the approximately 670-donor mean.

In regard to this clone: The antigen remains unidentified.

The germline V gene has CDR1 LNHDA and CDR2 SQIVND (reference sequence). The CDR3 covers 17 residues. The V gene lost 6 bases and the J gene lost 0 bases, with 17 bases spanning the gap. This chain links TRBV19 with TRBJ1-4, with D possibly matching TRBD1 (6 bases). The sequenced sample consisted of PBMCs. This receptor was identified in a man aged 35 to 55 in good health and CMV-seronegative. CDR3 amino acids: CASRDRTSLPTNEKLFF. The CDR3 DNA is TGTGCCAGTAGGGACAGAACTTCTCTTCCAACTAATGAAAAACTGTTTTTT.